This record covers a single TCR beta chain. Its antigen is as yet unknown. The germline CDR1 and CDR2 sequences are SGHKS and YYEKEE (reference sequence). This CDR3 contains 14 residues. Deletions cut 1 base from V and 7 bases from J, with 12 bases between. This specimen comes from a study of radiotherapy plus CTLA-4 blockade in lung cancer. Looking at the study overall: Objective response was observed in around a sixth of patients, and disease control in roughly 31%.

The repertoire was sequenced with immunoSEQ multiplex PCR; TCRdb's copy has only in-frame clones and lacks some. This table has some 50,000 clones, around 76% appearing once. Findings and limits, study-wide: Per reports, early blood T cell clone dynamics, plus interferon-beta, forecast response most strongly. An expansion of tumor-derived TCR clones occurred in blood after radiotherapy plus ipilimumab.

The source of this sequence is a human donor with non-small cell lung cancer who had stable disease on radiotherapy plus ipilimumab. The chain combines TRBV5-5 with TRBJ1-5, with a weak D call TRBD1 (5 bases). The material sequenced was peripheral blood, taken from a patient treated with radiotherapy plus ipilimumab. DNA of the CDR3: TGTGCCAGCAGCTTGTCCCAGGGTGGACAGCCCCAGCATTTT. Protein sequence: CASSLSQGGQPQHF.